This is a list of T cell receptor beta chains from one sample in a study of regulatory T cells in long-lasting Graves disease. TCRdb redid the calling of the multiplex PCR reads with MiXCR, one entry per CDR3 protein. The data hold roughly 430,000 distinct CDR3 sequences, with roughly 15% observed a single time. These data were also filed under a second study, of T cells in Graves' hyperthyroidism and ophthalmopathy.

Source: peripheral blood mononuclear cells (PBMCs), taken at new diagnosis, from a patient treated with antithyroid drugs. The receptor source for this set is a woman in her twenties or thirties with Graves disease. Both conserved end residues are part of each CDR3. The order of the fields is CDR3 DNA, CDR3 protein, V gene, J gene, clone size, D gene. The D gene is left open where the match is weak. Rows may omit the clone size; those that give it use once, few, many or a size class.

cdr3_nt: TGTGCCAGCAGTTACCTGGACAGGGGCAATCAGCCCCAGCATTTT
cdr3_aa: CASSYLDRGNQPQHF
v_call: TRBV6-9
j_call: TRBJ1-5
clone_size: many
d_call: TRBD1

cdr3_nt: TGTGCCAGCAGTTACGACCAGCGGGAAGCCACAGATACGCAGTATTTT
cdr3_aa: CASSYDQREATDTQYF
v_call: TRBV6-5
j_call: TRBJ2-3
clone_size: .
d_call: TRBD2

cdr3_nt: TGCAGTGCCCCGGGACAGGGGGCAAATACGCAGTATTTT
cdr3_aa: CSAPGQGANTQYF
v_call: TRBV20-1
j_call: TRBJ2-3
clone_size: .
d_call: TRBD1

cdr3_nt: TGTGCCAGCAGTTATTGGGAGAAGCAGTACTTC
cdr3_aa: CASSYWEKQYF
v_call: TRBV6-2/TRBV6-3
j_call: TRBJ2-7
clone_size: few
d_call: .

cdr3_nt: TGTGCCATCAGTGCCTTACTTTTTGCTTCTAACTATGGCTACACCTTC
cdr3_aa: CAISALLFASNYGYTF
v_call: TRBV10-3
j_call: TRBJ1-2
clone_size: few
d_call: .

cdr3_nt: TGTGCCAGCCGACCCCTAGCGGGAGTGATGGGAGAGCAGTACTTC
cdr3_aa: CASRPLAGVMGEQYF
v_call: TRBV18
j_call: TRBJ2-7
clone_size: .
d_call: TRBD2

cdr3_nt: TGTGCCACCAGTGCACTAGCGGGGACAGATACGCAGTATTTT
cdr3_aa: CATSALAGTDTQYF
v_call: TRBV24-1
j_call: TRBJ2-3
clone_size: .
d_call: TRBD2

cdr3_nt: TGTGCCAGCTCACCCCCGGGACTAGCGCGGGAGACCCAGTACTTC
cdr3_aa: CASSPPGLARETQYF
v_call: TRBV18
j_call: TRBJ2-5
clone_size: many
d_call: TRBD2

cdr3_nt: TGTGCCAGCAGCCCCGGACTAGCGGGCTTTAACTACAATGAGCAGTTCTTC
cdr3_aa: CASSPGLAGFNYNEQFF
v_call: TRBV12-3/TRBV12-4
j_call: TRBJ2-1
clone_size: few
d_call: TRBD2

cdr3_nt: TGCGCCAGCAGCTTCCAGGGGGAGGAAAAACTGTTTTTT
cdr3_aa: CASSFQGEEKLFF
v_call: TRBV5-1
j_call: TRBJ1-4
clone_size: many
d_call: TRBD1

cdr3_nt: TGTGCCAGCAGCTTAGAGTTACTAGCCGGGGATGAGCAGTTCTTC
cdr3_aa: CASSLELLAGDEQFF
v_call: TRBV7-9
j_call: TRBJ2-1
clone_size: .
d_call: .

cdr3_nt: TGTGCCAGCAGTTTGCCCCCCGGGACTGTTTACAATGAGCAGTTCTTC
cdr3_aa: CASSLPPGTVYNEQFF
v_call: TRBV27
j_call: TRBJ2-1
clone_size: many
d_call: .

cdr3_nt: TGTGCCAGCATAGGGACTAGCGGGAAAAAAAACACCGGGGAGCTGTTTTTT
cdr3_aa: CASIGTSGKKNTGELFF
v_call: TRBV2
j_call: TRBJ2-2
clone_size: few
d_call: TRBD2

cdr3_nt: TGTGCCTGGAGTGTAAGACCGTCTTACACTGAAGCTTTCTTT
cdr3_aa: CAWSVRPSYTEAFF
v_call: TRBV30
j_call: TRBJ1-1
clone_size: many
d_call: .

cdr3_nt: TGTGCCAGCAGTGAAAGACAGGGTGGTCCTCTAGGCTACACCTTC
cdr3_aa: CASSERQGGPLGYTF
v_call: TRBV6-2/TRBV6-3
j_call: TRBJ1-2
clone_size: few
d_call: TRBD1

cdr3_nt: TGTGCCAGCAGTGGAAGGGGAGGGGGAGATACGCAGTATTTT
cdr3_aa: CASSGRGGGDTQYF
v_call: TRBV12-3/TRBV12-4
j_call: TRBJ2-3
clone_size: few
d_call: .

cdr3_nt: TGTGCCAGCAGCCATCAACAGGGGGAAGTCTATGGCTACAGCTTC
cdr3_aa: CASSHQQGEVYGYSF
v_call: TRBV11-3
j_call: TRBJ1-2
clone_size: .
d_call: TRBD1

cdr3_nt: TGTGCCAGCAGTGCCGGAATAGCGGGAGGCACAGATACGCAGTATTTT
cdr3_aa: CASSAGIAGGTDTQYF
v_call: TRBV6-1
j_call: TRBJ2-3
clone_size: many
d_call: TRBD2

cdr3_nt: TGCAGTGCTACTGCGGACCTCTCCTACAATGAGCAGTTCTTC
cdr3_aa: CSATADLSYNEQFF
v_call: TRBV20-1
j_call: TRBJ2-1
clone_size: few
d_call: .

cdr3_nt: TGTGCCAGCAGCTTATCTAACCTAAACAATGAGCAGTTCTTC
cdr3_aa: CASSLSNLNNEQFF
v_call: TRBV7-3
j_call: TRBJ2-1
clone_size: many
d_call: .

cdr3_nt: TGTGCCAGTAGTCCCTCGCAGAGCTCCTACAATGAGCAGTTCTTC
cdr3_aa: CASSPSQSSYNEQFF
v_call: TRBV6-1
j_call: TRBJ2-1
clone_size: many
d_call: .

cdr3_nt: TGTGCCAGTAGTATACAGGGCGTTGGCACAGATACGCAGTATTTT
cdr3_aa: CASSIQGVGTDTQYF
v_call: TRBV19
j_call: TRBJ2-3
clone_size: .
d_call: .

cdr3_nt: TGCAGTGCTAGTATTGGGGGTCCTCTTACTGAAGCTTTCTTT
cdr3_aa: CSASIGGPLTEAFF
v_call: TRBV20-1
j_call: TRBJ1-1
clone_size: .
d_call: .

cdr3_nt: TGTGCCAGCAGTGCCCGACAGGGCTACGAGCAGTACTTC
cdr3_aa: CASSARQGYEQYF
v_call: TRBV6-4
j_call: TRBJ2-7
clone_size: many
d_call: TRBD1

cdr3_nt: TGTGCCTGGACTAGCGGGAGCTCGTGGAATGAGCAGTTCTTC
cdr3_aa: CAWTSGSSWNEQFF
v_call: TRBV30
j_call: TRBJ2-1
clone_size: many
d_call: TRBD2

cdr3_nt: TGTGCCAGTAGTATAACCCTTGGTTTAGGGACAGCCTCCAACTATGGCTACACCTTC
cdr3_aa: CASSITLGLGTASNYGYTF
v_call: TRBV19
j_call: TRBJ1-2
clone_size: .
d_call: TRBD1

cdr3_nt: TGCGCCAGCAGCTTGCTCGGGAGCGCGAACACCGGGGAGCTGTTTTTT
cdr3_aa: CASSLLGSANTGELFF
v_call: TRBV5-1
j_call: TRBJ2-2
clone_size: many
d_call: .

cdr3_nt: TGCAGTGCTAGACCGACTAGCGGGAGACAAGATACGCAGTATTTT
cdr3_aa: CSARPTSGRQDTQYF
v_call: TRBV20-1
j_call: TRBJ2-3
clone_size: many
d_call: TRBD2

cdr3_nt: TGTGCCAGCAGTATCAGCGGGAGACTCTACAATGAGCAGTTCTTC
cdr3_aa: CASSISGRLYNEQFF
v_call: TRBV7-9
j_call: TRBJ2-1
clone_size: .
d_call: TRBD2

cdr3_nt: TGTGCCAGCAGCCAAGATAGGGAACCCAATGAGCAGTTCTTC
cdr3_aa: CASSQDREPNEQFF
v_call: TRBV3-1
j_call: TRBJ2-1
clone_size: many
d_call: .

cdr3_nt: TGTGCCAGCAGTGGACAGGGGATAAACTACGAGCAGTACTTC
cdr3_aa: CASSGQGINYEQYF
v_call: TRBV2
j_call: TRBJ2-7
clone_size: many
d_call: TRBD1

cdr3_nt: TGCGCCAGCAGCTTGGCTCCAACAACCGGGGAGCTGTTTTTT
cdr3_aa: CASSLAPTTGELFF
v_call: TRBV5-1
j_call: TRBJ2-2
clone_size: .
d_call: .

cdr3_nt: TGTGCTAGCAGCTTCCCTAGCGGCTCCTACGAGCAGTACTTC
cdr3_aa: CASSFPSGSYEQYF
v_call: TRBV7-7
j_call: TRBJ2-7
clone_size: many
d_call: TRBD2

cdr3_nt: TGTGCCACCGGGAGGCGGGACCATCCCACCGGGGAGCTGTTTTTT
cdr3_aa: CATGRRDHPTGELFF
v_call: TRBV11-1
j_call: TRBJ2-2
clone_size: many
d_call: TRBD2

cdr3_nt: TGTGCCTGGGGCGGCGGAGTCGGGGGTGAGCAGTTCTTC
cdr3_aa: CAWGGGVGGEQFF
v_call: TRBV30
j_call: TRBJ2-1
clone_size: many
d_call: .

cdr3_nt: TGCAGTGCTACGCGGGACCCCTCCTACGAGCAGTACTTC
cdr3_aa: CSATRDPSYEQYF
v_call: TRBV20-1
j_call: TRBJ2-7
clone_size: many
d_call: .

cdr3_nt: TGTGCCAGCAGCCCCACTGGGACTAGCACAGATACGCAGTATTTT
cdr3_aa: CASSPTGTSTDTQYF
v_call: TRBV3-1
j_call: TRBJ2-3
clone_size: many
d_call: .

cdr3_nt: TGTGCCAGCAGCTTAATGGGACAGATGAACACTGAAGCTTTCTTT
cdr3_aa: CASSLMGQMNTEAFF
v_call: TRBV7-2
j_call: TRBJ1-1
clone_size: .
d_call: TRBD1

cdr3_nt: TGTGCCAGCTCACCTGTCGGTGGGGAGCTGTTTTTT
cdr3_aa: CASSPVGGELFF
v_call: TRBV18
j_call: TRBJ2-2
clone_size: many
d_call: .

cdr3_nt: TGCGCCAGCAGCGGAACCGGGACAGGGAACTACGAGCAGTACTTC
cdr3_aa: CASSGTGTGNYEQYF
v_call: TRBV5-1
j_call: TRBJ2-7
clone_size: few
d_call: TRBD1

cdr3_nt: TGTGCCAGCAGCCAGGACAGAATAAACAATGAGCAGTTCTTC
cdr3_aa: CASSQDRINNEQFF
v_call: TRBV7-8
j_call: TRBJ2-1
clone_size: many
d_call: .

cdr3_nt: TGCAGCGCCGAAGGGACTAGCGAAAAGAGCTCCTACAATGAGCAGTTCTTC
cdr3_aa: CSAEGTSEKSSYNEQFF
v_call: TRBV29-1
j_call: TRBJ2-1
clone_size: few
d_call: TRBD2

cdr3_nt: TGCAGCGTTGAATTGGGAGCGAAGAGCTCCTACGAGCAGTACTTC
cdr3_aa: CSVELGAKSSYEQYF
v_call: TRBV29-1
j_call: TRBJ2-7
clone_size: .
d_call: .

cdr3_nt: TGTGCCTGGGGGACGAGTGGAGCCAAAAACATTCAGTACTTC
cdr3_aa: CAWGTSGAKNIQYF
v_call: TRBV30
j_call: TRBJ2-4
clone_size: .
d_call: .

cdr3_nt: TGTGCCAGCAGTCCACCCAGGGGACGGGAGTTCTACAATGAGCAGTTCTTC
cdr3_aa: CASSPPRGREFYNEQFF
v_call: TRBV27
j_call: TRBJ2-1
clone_size: many
d_call: .

cdr3_nt: TGCGCCAGCAGCCAAGTACCGCGGAACACCGGGGAGCTGTTTTTT
cdr3_aa: CASSQVPRNTGELFF
v_call: TRBV4-1
j_call: TRBJ2-2
clone_size: few
d_call: .